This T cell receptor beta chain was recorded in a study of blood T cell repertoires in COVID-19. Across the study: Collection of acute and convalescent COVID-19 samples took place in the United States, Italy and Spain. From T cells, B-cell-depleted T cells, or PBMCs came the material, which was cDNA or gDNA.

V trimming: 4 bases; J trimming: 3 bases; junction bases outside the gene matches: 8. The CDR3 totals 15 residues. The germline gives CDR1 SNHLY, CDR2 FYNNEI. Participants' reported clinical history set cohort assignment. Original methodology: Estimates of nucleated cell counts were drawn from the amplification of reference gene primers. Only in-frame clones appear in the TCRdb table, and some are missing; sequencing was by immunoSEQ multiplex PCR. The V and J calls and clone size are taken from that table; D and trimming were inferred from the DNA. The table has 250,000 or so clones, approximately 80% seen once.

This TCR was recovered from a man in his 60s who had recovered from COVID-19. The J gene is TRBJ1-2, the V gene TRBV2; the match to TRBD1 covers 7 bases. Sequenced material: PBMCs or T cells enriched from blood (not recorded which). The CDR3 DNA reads TGTGCCAGCAGTGTCTTCGACAGGGAAGACTATGGCTACACCTTC. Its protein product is CASSVFDREDYGYTF.